Here is one T cell receptor beta chain with its context. Its cognate antigen is unknown. This sample is drawn from a study of T-cell memory formation after mild COVID-19. Using its own MiXCR run on the 5' RACE reads, TCRdb lists one record per CDR3 protein. This repertoire shows 500,000 to 600,000 distinct CDR3 sequences, more than 15% found once; its top ten account for around 11%. Study outcomes and limitations: The pre-infection memory compartment contained some responding clones, suggesting cross-reactive memory joined.

V dropped 2 bases and J dropped 8 bases, with 19 bases sitting between them. CDR1 SGDLS and CDR2 YYNGEE come from the germline V gene. This CDR3 is 15 amino acids long. The origin of this receptor is an adult woman who had mild COVID-19 (a few samples of this study predate the infection). Cell type and time point are not known. The chain joins TRBV9 to TRBJ1-2, with D possibly matching TRBD1 (5 bases). The sequenced material came from PBMCs or a T cell subset sorted from them (not recorded which). CDR3 coding DNA: TGTGCCAGCAGCGTGAGACGGGACCGAGGGGACGGCTACACCTTC. This codes for CASSVRRDRGDGYTF. Variable domain in full (rest from reference TRBV9 and TRBJ1-2): DSGVTQTPKHLITATGQRVTLRCSPRSGDLSVYWYQQSLDQGLQFLIQYYNGEERAKGNILERFSAQQFPDLHSELNLSSLELGDSALYFCASSVRRDRGDGYTFGSGTRLTVV.